A selection of T cell receptor beta chains follows, all from one sample in a study of blood T cell repertoires in COVID-19. Repertoires were generated with immunoSEQ multiplex PCR, while TCRdb's copy carries only in-frame clones and drops some. Of over 90,000 clones listed, more than 80% are singletons. Sequenced material: peripheral blood. The origin of the receptors is a man older than 75 with COVID-19, enrolled during active disease. CDR3s include the opening cysteine and the closing phenylalanine or tryptophan. The D gene is left open where the match is weak. Clone size is shown for a subset of rows, as once, few, many or a class of expanded clone.

.	TRBV19	.	TRBJ1-2	CASSVSPQVNYGYTF	TGTGCCAGTAGTGTATCCCCACAGGTTAACTATGGCTACACCTTC
few	TRBV5-8	.	TRBJ1-1	CASRDRTGGTEAFF	TGTGCCAGCAGGGATCGGACGGGGGGCACTGAAGCTTTCTTT
.	TRBV9	TRBD2	TRBJ2-7	CASSADSGGVYEQYF	TGTGCCAGCAGCGCAGATAGCGGGGGCGTCTACGAGCAGTACTTC
.	TRBV7-2	TRBD1	TRBJ1-1	CASSVDRGTEAFF	TGTGCCAGCAGCGTTGACAGGGGGACTGAAGCTTTCTTT
few	TRBV6-5	.	TRBJ1-2	CASSYSFGGMVGYTF	TGTGCCAGCAGTTACTCTTTTGGGGGCATGGTCGGCTACACCTTC
.	TRBV30	.	TRBJ2-7	CAWSAHAYSYEQYF	TGTGCCTGGAGTGCCCACGCCTACTCCTACGAGCAGTACTTC
.	TRBV19	TRBD1	TRBJ1-5	CASTTTGTGGNWQPQHF	TGTGCCAGTACCACCACCGGGACAGGGGGCAATTGGCAGCCCCAGCATTTT
.	TRBV11-2	.	TRBJ2-2	CASCAGLTGELFF	TGTGCCAGCTGCGCGGGCCTGACGGGGGAGCTGTTTTTT
.	TRBV7-9	.	TRBJ2-5	CASTPGGIQETQYF	TGTGCCAGCACCCCTGGGGGGATCCAAGAGACCCAGTACTTC
once	TRBV30	.	TRBJ1-5	CAWSVSDSSNQPQHF	TGTGCCTGGAGTGTGTCAGACAGTAGCAATCAGCCCCAGCATTTT
.	TRBV5-4	.	TRBJ2-2	CASSNDMAQGFSGELFF	TGTGCCAGCAGTAATGATATGGCCCAGGGCTTTTCCGGGGAGCTGTTTTTT
few	TRBV2	.	TRBJ1-1	CASTQDGNTEAFF	TGTGCCAGCACACAGGATGGGAACACTGAAGCTTTCTTT
.	TRBV3-1/TRBV3-2	TRBD1	TRBJ1-2	CASSPLRDRGAYTF	TGTGCCAGCAGCCCCTTGCGGGACAGGGGTGCCTACACCTTC
few	TRBV5-8	TRBD1	TRBJ1-6	CASTGQVDNSPLHF	TGTGCCAGCACGGGACAGGTGGATAATTCACCCCTCCACTTT
.	TRBV7-6	TRBD2	TRBJ2-5	CASSFGTSGGKETQYF	TGTGCCAGCAGCTTCGGCACTAGCGGGGGAAAAGAGACCCAGTACTTC
.	TRBV15	.	TRBJ2-3	CATSRDLGAGADTQYF	TGTGCCACCAGCAGAGATCTAGGGGCAGGGGCAGATACGCAGTATTTT
.	TRBV5-4	TRBD1	TRBJ2-7	CASSHDRGLGEQYF	TGTGCCAGCAGCCACGACAGGGGTCTTGGCGAGCAGTACTTC
once	TRBV5-4	.	TRBJ1-1	CASSKFLARDLNTEAFF	TGTGCCAGCAGCAAATTCCTGGCCAGGGACTTGAACACTGAAGCTTTCTTT
few	TRBV7-2	.	TRBJ1-3	CASSPRFLGNTIYF	TGTGCCAGCAGCCCGAGGTTTCTTGGAAACACCATATATTTT
.	TRBV10-3	.	TRBJ2-2	CATQRYTNTGELFF	TGTGCCACACAACGTTACACGAACACCGGGGAGCTGTTTTTT
few	TRBV9	.	TRBJ2-1	CASSVDVSEQFF	TGTGCCAGCAGCGTAGATGTGAGTGAGCAGTTCTTC
.	TRBV5-1	.	TRBJ1-5	CASSFRAGQPQHF	TGCGCCAGCAGCTTTAGGGCGGGTCAGCCCCAGCATTTT
.	TRBV6-1	.	TRBJ1-2	CASSEGGSSVYGYTF	TGTGCCAGCAGTGAAGGGGGCAGCAGTGTCTATGGCTACACCTTC
.	TRBV27	.	TRBJ1-4	CASSSAHGWQGKLFF	TGTGCCAGCAGTTCTGCCCATGGCTGGCAGGGAAAACTGTTTTTT
.	TRBV30	.	TRBJ1-4	CAWRSRESGKLFF	TGTGCCTGGAGGTCGCGGGAGAGCGGAAAACTGTTTTTT
few	TRBV3-1/TRBV3-2	.	TRBJ2-2	CASSQGRRDTGELFF	TGTGCCAGCAGCCAAGGGCGGAGGGACACCGGGGAGCTGTTTTTT